Reported below is one T cell receptor (beta chain). Its antigen is not known. Based on CD45RO/CCR7/CD25/CD127/CD95/CD27, CD4+ regulatory, stem cell-like memory, naive and central memory cells were sorted. The entry originates in a study of beta chain features in type 1 diabetes. Study-level findings and limits: A potential PCR bias toward shorter templates would be equal in patient and control samples. For Type 1 diabetes patients, all four CD4+ subsets carried TCRB CDR3s that were moderately but significantly shorter.

The CDR3 length is 18 residues. Trimming shortened V by 4 bases and J by 4 bases, and 24 bases separated the two germline ends. Germline V gene sequence: CDR1 LNHNV, CDR2 YYDKDF (reference sequence). TCRB transcripts that were expressed got sequenced, as all of the isolated RNA had been reverse transcribed. Measured with immunoSEQ multiplex PCR; TCRdb has only the in-frame clones, and not every one. In the table there are approximately 380,000 clones, more than 13% of which are singletons. The chain has TRBV15 and TRBJ2-3; tentative D call: TRBD2 (5 bases). The sequenced sample was naive CD4+ T cells from blood. This TCR came from a young woman in good health. The CDR3 sequence is CATSKAFLLDRGPDTQYF. Here the CDR3 DNA reads TGTGCCACCAGCAAAGCGTTCCTACTAGATCGGGGTCCAGATACGCAGTATTTT.